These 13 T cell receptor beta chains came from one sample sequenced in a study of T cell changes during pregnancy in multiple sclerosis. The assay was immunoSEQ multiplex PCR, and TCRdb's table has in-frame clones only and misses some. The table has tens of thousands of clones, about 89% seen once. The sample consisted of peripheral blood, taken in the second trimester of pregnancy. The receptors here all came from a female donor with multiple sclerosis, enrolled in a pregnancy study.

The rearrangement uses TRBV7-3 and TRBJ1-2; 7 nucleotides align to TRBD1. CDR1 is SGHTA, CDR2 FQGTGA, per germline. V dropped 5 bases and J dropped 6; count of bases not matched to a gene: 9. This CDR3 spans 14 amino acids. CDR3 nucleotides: TGTGCCAGCAGCCCAACAGGGGCAAGCGATGGCTACACCTTC. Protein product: CASSPTGASDGYTF.

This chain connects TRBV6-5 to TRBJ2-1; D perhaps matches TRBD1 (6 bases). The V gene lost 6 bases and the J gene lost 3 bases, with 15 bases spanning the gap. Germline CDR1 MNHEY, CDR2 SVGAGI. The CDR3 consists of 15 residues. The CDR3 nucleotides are TGTGCCAGCAGCCGCGACAGGTCCCTCTACAATGAGCAGTTCTTC. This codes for CASSRDRSLYNEQFF.

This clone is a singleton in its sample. The CDR3 coding sequence is TGTGCCAGCAGCCCGGGACTAGCAAGCTCCTACGAGCAGTACTTC. It yields the protein CASSPGLASSYEQYF. The chain has TRBV5-8 and TRBJ2-7; TRBD2 matches at 9 bases. CDR1 is SGHTS and CDR2 is YDEGEE in the germline V gene. This CDR3 has 15 residues. The ends lost 4 bases at V and 0 bases at J; junction bases unmatched: 5.

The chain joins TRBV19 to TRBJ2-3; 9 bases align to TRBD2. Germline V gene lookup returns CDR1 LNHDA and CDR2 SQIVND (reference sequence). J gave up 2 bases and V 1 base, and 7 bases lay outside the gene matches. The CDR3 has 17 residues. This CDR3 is CASSIVHSGGSTDTQYF. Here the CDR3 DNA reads TGTGCCAGTAGTATAGTTCATAGCGGGGGCTCCACAGATACGCAGTATTTT.

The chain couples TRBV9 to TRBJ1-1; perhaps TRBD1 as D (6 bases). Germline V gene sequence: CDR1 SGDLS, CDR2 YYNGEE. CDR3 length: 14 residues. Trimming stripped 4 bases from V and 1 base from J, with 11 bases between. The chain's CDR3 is CASSWGGGNTEAFF. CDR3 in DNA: TGTGCCAGCAGCTGGGGGGGCGGGAACACTGAAGCTTTCTTT.

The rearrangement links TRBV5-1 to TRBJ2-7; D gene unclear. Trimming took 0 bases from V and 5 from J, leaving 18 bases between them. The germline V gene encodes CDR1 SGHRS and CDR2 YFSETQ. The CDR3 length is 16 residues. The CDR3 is CASSLAEELLKDEQYF. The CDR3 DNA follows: TGCGCCAGCAGCTTGGCCGAGGAGCTCTTAAAGGACGAGCAGTACTTC.

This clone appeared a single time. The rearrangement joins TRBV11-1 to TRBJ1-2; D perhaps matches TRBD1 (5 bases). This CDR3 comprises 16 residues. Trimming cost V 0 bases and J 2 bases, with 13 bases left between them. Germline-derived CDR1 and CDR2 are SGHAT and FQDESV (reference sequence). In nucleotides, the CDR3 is TGTGCCAGCAGCTTAGCGGACGGACAATCAAACTATGGCTACACCTTC. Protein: CASSLADGQSNYGYTF.

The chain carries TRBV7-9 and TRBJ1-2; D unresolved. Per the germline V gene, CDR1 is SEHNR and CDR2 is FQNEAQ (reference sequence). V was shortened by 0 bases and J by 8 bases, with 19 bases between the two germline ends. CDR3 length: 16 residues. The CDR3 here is CASSLAVAGHLPGYTF. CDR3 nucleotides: TGTGCCAGCAGCTTAGCAGTGGCAGGCCACCTCCCCGGCTACACCTTC.

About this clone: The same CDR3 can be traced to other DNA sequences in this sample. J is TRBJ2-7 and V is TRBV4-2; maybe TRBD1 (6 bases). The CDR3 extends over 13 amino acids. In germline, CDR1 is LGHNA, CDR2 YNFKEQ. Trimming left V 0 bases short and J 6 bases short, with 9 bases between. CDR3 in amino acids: CASSQDRGAEQYF. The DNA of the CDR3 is TGTGCCAGCAGCCAAGACAGGGGAGCCGAGCAGTACTTC.

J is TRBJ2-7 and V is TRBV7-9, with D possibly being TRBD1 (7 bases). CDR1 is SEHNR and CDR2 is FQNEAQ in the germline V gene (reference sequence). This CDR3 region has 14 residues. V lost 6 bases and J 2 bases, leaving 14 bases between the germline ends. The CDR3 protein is CASSSTGEAYEQYF. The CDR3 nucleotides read TGTGCCAGCAGTTCCACAGGGGAGGCCTACGAGCAGTACTTC.

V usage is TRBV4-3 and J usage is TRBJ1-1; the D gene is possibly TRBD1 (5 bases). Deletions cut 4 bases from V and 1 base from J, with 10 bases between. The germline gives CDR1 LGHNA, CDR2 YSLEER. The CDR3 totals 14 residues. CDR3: CASSPSTGNTEAFF. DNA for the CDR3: TGCGCCAGCAGCCCGTCCACAGGGAACACTGAAGCTTTCTTT.

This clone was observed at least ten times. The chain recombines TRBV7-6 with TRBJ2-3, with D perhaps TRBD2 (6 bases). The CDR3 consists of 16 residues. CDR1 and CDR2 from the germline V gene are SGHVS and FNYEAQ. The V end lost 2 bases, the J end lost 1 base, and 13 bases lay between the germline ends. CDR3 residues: CASSLRVGTGTDTQYF. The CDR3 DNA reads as TGTGCCAGCAGCTTACGGGTTGGGACTGGCACAGATACGCAGTATTTT.

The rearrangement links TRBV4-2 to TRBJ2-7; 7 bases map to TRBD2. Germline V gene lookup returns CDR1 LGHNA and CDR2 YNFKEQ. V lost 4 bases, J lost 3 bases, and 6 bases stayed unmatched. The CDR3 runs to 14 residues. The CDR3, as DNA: TGTGCCAGCAGCCTAGTTGGCGGGGGCTACGAGCAGTACTTC. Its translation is CASSLVGGGYEQYF.